This TCR beta chain emerged from a study of CD8 T cells in ankylosing spondylitis. Findings and limits, study-wide: Disease-linked clones were reportedly significantly enriched in matched ankylosing spondylitis synovial fluid.

The CDR3 spans 16 residues. V dropped 1 base and J dropped 2 bases, with 15 bases sitting between them. Germline loops: CDR1 MGHRA, CDR2 YSYEKL. With regard to this clonotype: Its antigen is not identified.

MiXCR, applied by TCRdb to the 5' RACE reads, yields one record per CDR3 protein. The sample consists of about 260,000 distinct CDR3 sequences, around 25% of them appearing once. The sequenced sample was blood, either unsorted or a sorted T cell fraction (not recorded which). This TCR was recovered from a male donor with ankylosing spondylitis or in good health (not recorded which). The chain uses TRBV4-1 and TRBJ2-7; possibly TRBD2 for D (7 bases). The CDR3 region is CASSQVGGDITYEQYF. As DNA, the CDR3 is TGCGCCAGCAGCCAAGTGGGAGGGGACATCACCTACGAGCAGTACTTC.